The 29 T cell receptor beta chains below all came from one sample that was sequenced in a study of early T cells in non-severe SARS-CoV-2 infection. TCRdb processed the 5' RACE reads anew with MiXCR; each CDR3 protein has one entry. Here the sample spans roughly 45,000 distinct CDR3 sequences, about 10% being singletons. The material sequenced was whole blood. The receptors come from an adult who was a healthcare worker with PCR-confirmed SARS-CoV-2 infection or an uninfected control (not recorded which).

This clonotype was detected many times. The chain has TRBV7-6 and TRBJ2-7; the D is unclear. The ends were cut back, 1 base at V and 3 bases at J, with 7 bases in the middle. In germline, CDR1 is SGHVS, CDR2 FNYEAQ. CDR3 length: 13 residues. CDR3 protein: CASSLGEIYEQYF. The CDR3 DNA sequence: TGTGCCAGCAGCTTAGGCGAGATCTACGAGCAGTACTTC.

The chain uses TRBV6-6 and TRBJ1-5; perhaps TRBD1 as D (5 bases). There are 17 residues in the CDR3. Trimming shortened V by 0 bases and J by 0 bases, and 12 bases separated the two germline ends. Germline V gene data show CDR1 as MNHNY and CDR2 as SVGAGI (reference sequence). The CDR3 bases are TGTGCCAGCAGTTACTCCCCGGGACCGTATAGCAATCAGCCCCAGCATTTT. It is translated as CASSYSPGPYSNQPQHF.

This clonotype was counted many times. The chain is built from TRBV9 and TRBJ2-7; 8 nucleotides line up with TRBD2. V shed 0 bases, J shed 2 bases, and the junction held 1 base outside the gene matches. The CDR3 totals 14 residues. Per the germline V gene, CDR1 is SGDLS and CDR2 is YYNGEE. The CDR3 coding sequence is TGTGCCAGCAGCGTAGACGGGAGGGCCTACGAGCAGTACTTC. It codes for CASSVDGRAYEQYF.

This clonotype was seen only a few times. V and J are TRBV11-2 and TRBJ2-4; D is unresolved. V lost 3 bases, J lost 10 bases, and 13 bases lay in between. There are 13 residues in the CDR3. Germline CDR1 reads SGHAT; CDR2 reads FQNNGV. In DNA, the CDR3 is TGTGCCAGCAGCTTTGAACTTCTGGAGATTCAGTACTTC. This translates into CASSFELLEIQYF.

This clonotype was counted a few times. The chain employs TRBV2 and TRBJ2-2; D may be TRBD2 (5 bases). Germline values: CDR1 SNHLY, CDR2 FYNNEI. This CDR3 contains 15 residues. V was shortened by 10 bases and J by 3 bases, with 18 bases between the two germline ends. Here the CDR3 DNA reads TGTGCCATCGACCCGCCGGAGCGGTACACCGGGGAGCTGTTTTTT. Encoded protein: CAIDPPERYTGELFF.

This clonotype showed up just a few times. This sequence joins TRBV7-9 and TRBJ2-6; D possibly uses TRBD1 or TRBD2 (5 bases each). The CDR3 runs 17 residues. Germline V gives CDR1 SEHNR, CDR2 FQNEAQ (reference sequence). The ends were cut back, 5 bases at V and 6 bases at J, with 20 bases in the middle. The CDR3 protein is CASSPTHTGLLANVLTF. CDR3 sequence (DNA): TGTGCCAGCAGCCCCACCCACACAGGACTTTTGGCCAACGTCCTGACTTTC.

The chain uses TRBV20-1 and TRBJ2-1, with 7 nucleotides matching TRBD2. CDR3 size: 16 residues. V lost 3 bases, J lost 7 bases, and 15 bases stayed unmatched. Germline V CDR1 and CDR2: DFQATT, SNEGSKA (reference sequence). Here the CDR3 reads CSARSPGAGVRNEQFF. As DNA, the CDR3 is TGCAGTGCTAGGAGCCCCGGCGCGGGAGTGAGAAATGAGCAGTTCTTC.

At least ten counts were recorded for this clonotype. The J gene is TRBJ2-3, the V gene TRBV11-2; no reliable D call. This CDR3 comprises 16 residues. Germline loops: CDR1 SGHAT, CDR2 FQNNGV. The V and J ends lost 1 base and 0 bases respectively, with 11 bases between them. Here the CDR3 reads CASSLVLVGSTDTQYF. For the CDR3, the DNA is TGTGCCAGCAGCTTAGTTCTAGTGGGGAGCACAGATACGCAGTATTTT.

The chain joins TRBV12-3 or TRBV12-4 to TRBJ1-1; D may be TRBD1 (5 bases). V was pared by 6 bases and J by 5 bases, with 19 bases between. The CDR3 contains 15 residues. In DNA, the CDR3 is TGTGCCAGCAGCCCAGCGGGGGGGGGATGGACTGAAGCTTTCTTT. Translated: CASSPAGGGWTEAFF.

The chain carries TRBV6-1 and TRBJ2-7; no clear D gene. The CDR3 runs to 14 residues. V lost 2 bases, J lost 7 bases, and 15 bases lay in between. Per germline, CDR1 MNHNS and CDR2 SASEGT. The CDR3 DNA reads TGTGCCAGCAGTGAATTAGGCAACGGTGAAGAGCAGTACTTC. Translated, it gives CASSELGNGEEQYF.

This clonotype has just a few counts. The chain combines TRBV20-1 with TRBJ2-3; weak D call: TRBD2 (6 bases). This CDR3 comprises 13 residues. The V gene's germline CDR1 is DFQATT and CDR2 SNEGSKA (reference sequence). V lost 6 bases to trimming and J lost 5 bases, with 15 bases between them. CDR3 nucleotide sequence: TGCAGTGCCGGCGGGGAGCGGCGAGATACGCAGTATTTT. Translating gives CSAGGERRDTQYF.

V usage is TRBV20-1 and J usage is TRBJ1-1; no clear D gene. V was shortened by 5 bases and J by 3 bases, with 13 bases between the two germline ends. The CDR3 sequence is 13 residues long. The germline gives CDR1 DFQATT, CDR2 SNEGSKA (reference sequence). The CDR3 reads CSAPRGLYTEAFF. CDR3 in DNA: TGCAGTGCTCCCCGAGGGTTGTACACTGAAGCTTTCTTT.

The chain carries TRBV28 and TRBJ2-1, with 8 bases lining up with TRBD1. Germline CDR1 and CDR2: MDHEN and SYDVKM. Trimming took 6 bases from V and 2 from J; bases not matched to a gene: 12. CDR3 length: 17 residues. The CDR3 DNA reads TGTGCCAGCAGCCGAAGCTTCGGACAGGGAACCTACAATGAGCAGTTCTTC. This sequence encodes CASSRSFGQGTYNEQFF. Full variable domain (missing parts from reference TRBV28 and TRBJ2-1): DVKVTQSSRYLVKRTGEKVFLECVQDMDHENMFWYRQDPGLGLRLIYFSYDVKMKEKGDIPEGYSVSREKKERFSLILESASTNQTSMYLCASSRSFGQGTYNEQFFGPGTRLTVL.

This chain joins TRBV11-2 and TRBJ2-7; possibly TRBD1 for D (5 bases). Trimming removed 8 bases at V and 0 bases at J, with 14 bases between. CDR3 size: 14 residues. Germline V gene data show CDR1 as SGHAT and CDR2 as FQNNGV. This chain's CDR3 is CASREQANSYEQYF. In DNA form, the CDR3 reads TGTGCCAGCCGCGAACAGGCGAACTCCTACGAGCAGTACTTC.

This clonotype was observed a few times. This rearrangement joins TRBV20-1 to TRBJ1-1; TRBD1 matches 7 bases. Germline lookup yields CDR1 DFQATT and CDR2 SNEGSKA (reference sequence). The CDR3 contains 13 residues. The junction had 4 bases not matched to a gene; V was cut back by 3 bases and J by 3 bases. The CDR3 reads CSARTRGHTEAFF. Here the CDR3 DNA reads TGCAGTGCTAGGACGAGGGGGCACACTGAAGCTTTCTTT.

This clonotype was counted a few times. This chain uses TRBV20-1 with TRBJ2-2; 9 bases align to TRBD2. Looked up from germline, CDR1 is DFQATT and CDR2 is SNEGSKA (reference sequence). V lost 7 bases and J lost 4; bases outside the gene matches: 4. CDR3 length equals 13 residues. The CDR3 coding sequence is TGCAGTGGAAGGACTAGCGCCACCGGGGAGCTGTTTTTT. This gives the protein CSGRTSATGELFF.

This chain uses TRBV2 with TRBJ2-7; tentative D call: TRBD1 (5 bases). Per germline, CDR1 SNHLY and CDR2 FYNNEI. This CDR3 has 17 amino acids. Between the trimmed V and J ends, which lost 1 base and 4 bases, there was a span of 20 bases. CDR3 amino acids: CASSEDLGAGIRYEQYF. DNA for the CDR3: TGTGCCAGCAGTGAAGATTTAGGGGCAGGGATAAGGTACGAGCAGTACTTC. Full variable domain (outside the CDR3, taken from reference TRBV2 and TRBJ2-7): EPEVTQTPSHQVTQMGQEVILRCVPISNHLYFYWYRQILGQKVEFLVSFYNNEISEKSEIFDDQFSVERPDGSNFTLKIRSTKLEDSAMYFCASSEDLGAGIRYEQYFGPGTRLTVT.

This clonotype appeared many times. The V gene is TRBV7-9, the J gene TRBJ2-1, with 8 bases lining up with TRBD2. CDR1 is SEHNR and CDR2 is FQNEAQ in the germline V gene (reference sequence). This CDR3 has 16 amino acids. The V gene end was trimmed by 5 bases and the J gene end by 3 bases; junction bases not matched to a gene: 9. CDR3 nucleotides: TGTGCCAGCAGCCCCCAGGCTAGCGGGTTCTACAATGAGCAGTTCTTC. The encoded protein is CASSPQASGFYNEQFF.

This clonotype showed up many times. The rearrangement joins TRBV3-1 to TRBJ2-1; 11 bases are shared with TRBD2. V lost 5 bases to trimming and J lost 9 bases; unmatched junction nucleotides: 6. The CDR3 covers 14 residues. Per the germline V gene, CDR1 is LGHDT and CDR2 is YNNKEL (reference sequence). The chain's CDR3 is CASSATSGSSEQFF. The CDR3 coding sequence is TGTGCCAGCAGCGCCACTAGCGGGAGTAGTGAGCAGTTCTTC.

This CDR3 is CSAGRQETQYF. The DNA for the CDR3 is TGCAGCGCAGGGAGGCAAGAGACCCAGTACTTC. The V and J genes are TRBV29-1 and TRBJ2-5; D is perhaps TRBD2 (6 bases). The ends were cut back, 7 bases at V and 2 bases at J, with 8 bases in the middle. This CDR3 is built from 11 residues. Germline assignment: CDR1 SQVTM and CDR2 ANQGSEA.

This clonotype was counted only a few times. The chain recombines TRBV5-1 with TRBJ2-5, with 10 bases aligning to TRBD2. Trimming cost V 0 bases and J 4 bases; bases outside gene matches: 3. This CDR3 is 15 amino acids long. CDR1 is SGHRS and CDR2 is YFSETQ in the germline V gene. Here the CDR3 reads CASSLGTSGLETQYF. In DNA, the CDR3 is TGCGCCAGCAGCTTGGGGACTAGCGGATTAGAGACCCAGTACTTC.

This clonotype was counted many times. This chain connects TRBV27 to TRBJ1-5, with D perhaps matching TRBD1 (6 bases). The CDR3 is 15 residues long. Germline V gene sequence: CDR1 MNHEY, CDR2 SMNVEV (reference sequence). Trimming cost V 1 base and J 4 bases, with 11 bases left between them. The CDR3 is CASSLWGAGNQPQHF. In nucleotides, the CDR3 is TGTGCCAGCAGTTTATGGGGGGCTGGGAATCAGCCCCAGCATTTT.

There are a few counts of this clonotype. The chain combines TRBV9 with TRBJ2-5, with a possible D match to TRBD1 (5 bases). Germline CDR1 reads SGDLS; CDR2 reads YYNGEE. CDR3 length: 13 residues. V gave up 3 bases and J gave up 2 bases, with 8 bases separating them. The CDR3 here is CASSAQVQETQYF. The CDR3 nucleotides read TGTGCCAGCAGCGCACAGGTTCAAGAGACCCAGTACTTC.

This clonotype was counted only a few times. The rearrangement links TRBV10-3 to TRBJ1-1; maybe TRBD1 (6 bases). The CDR3 runs to 13 residues. With 0 bases removed from V and 5 bases from J, the gap between germline ends came to 7 bases. CDR1 is ENHRY and CDR2 is SYGVKD in the germline V gene. CDR3 sequence: CAISESRGTEAFF. The CDR3 DNA reads TGTGCCATCAGTGAGTCAAGGGGGACTGAAGCTTTCTTT.

This clonotype was observed many times. The chain uses TRBV27 and TRBJ2-1; a weak D match, TRBD1 (6 bases). Germline V CDR1 and CDR2: MNHEY, SMNVEV (reference sequence). The CDR3 totals 13 residues. The V end lost 3 bases, the J end lost 7 bases, and 10 bases lay between the germline ends. As DNA, the CDR3 is TGTGCCAGCAGTTTGGGACATCTGAATGAGCAGTTCTTC. Its protein is CASSLGHLNEQFF.

This clonotype was detected only a few times. The genes are TRBV7-9 and TRBJ2-3; D possibly corresponds to TRBD2 (7 bases). V lost 5 bases and J 4 bases, leaving 16 bases between the germline ends. Germline V gene sequence: CDR1 SEHNR, CDR2 FQNEAQ (reference sequence). This CDR3 is 15 amino acids long. CDR3 DNA: TGTGCCAGCAGCCGTTCGGGGGGCACGGCAGATACGCAGTATTTT. It translates to CASSRSGGTADTQYF.

This clonotype was counted at least ten times. This chain's CDR3 is CAWSIRNNYEQYF. In DNA, the CDR3 is TGTGCCTGGAGTATAAGGAACAACTACGAGCAGTACTTC. The chain employs TRBV30 and TRBJ2-7, with D hard to call. CDR1 GTSNPN and CDR2 SVGIG come from the germline V gene (reference sequence). The V gene lost 2 bases and the J gene lost 3 bases, with 11 bases spanning the gap. This CDR3 comprises 13 residues.

This rearrangement joins TRBV7-9 to TRBJ1-1, with a possible D match to TRBD1 (5 bases). V was trimmed by 6 bases and J by 0 bases, leaving 20 bases between them. Germline V gives CDR1 SEHNR, CDR2 FQNEAQ (reference sequence). The CDR3 extends over 17 amino acids. The chain's CDR3 is CASRPKGSASMNTEAFF. CDR3 nucleotide sequence: TGTGCCAGCAGGCCCAAGGGGTCGGCCTCCATGAACACTGAAGCTTTCTTT.

The chain carries TRBV6-6 and TRBJ2-7; 11 positions agree with TRBD2. CDR1 and CDR2 from the germline V gene are MNHNY and SVGAGI (reference sequence). Trimming at V came to 10 bases and at J to 6 bases, leaving 8 bases not matched to a gene. The CDR3 length is 13 residues. Here the CDR3 DNA reads TGTGCCACCCTAGCGGGGGGAGGGGGCGAGCAGTACTTC. It codes for CATLAGGGGEQYF.